The sequence of this TCR beta chain was determined in a study of blood T cell repertoires in COVID-19. The wider study: Spain, Italy and the United States supplied samples that represented acute and convalescent COVID-19. Sample material is recorded as cDNA or gDNA derived from T cells, B-cell-depleted T cells, or PBMCs.

The CDR3 consists of 16 residues. The germline CDR1 and CDR2 sequences are SGHRS and YFSETQ. J was trimmed by 5 bases and V by 3 bases; bases with no gene match: 5. The Seattle patients, enrolled during active infection, were followed longitudinally. Sequencing used immunoSEQ multiplex PCR; TCRdb keeps in-frame clones, though not all of them. This table holds 250,000 to 350,000 clones, roughly 86% found once. The sequenced sample was peripheral blood. This sequence was found in a woman in her thirties with COVID-19, enrolled during active disease. The chain couples TRBV5-1 to TRBJ2-1; 13 nucleotides match TRBD2. The CDR3 DNA sequence: TGCGCCAGCAGCTGGCGACTAGCGGGAGGCCACAATGAGCAGTTCTTC. Encoded protein: CASSWRLAGGHNEQFF.